The 11 T cell receptor beta chains below come from one sample, sequenced in a study of CD4 T cells in relation to SARS-CoV-2 and coronaviruses. The data were produced by immunoSEQ multiplex PCR, yet TCRdb's version contains in-frame clones alone and is incomplete. The sample lists about 64,000 clones; about 95% were seen once. CD4+ T cells from unexposed donors were obtained before the COVID-19 pandemic (2011-2018). The specimen was naive CD4+ T cells from PBMCs. Subset given: naive CD4+ T cells isolated by negative enrichment. The receptors stem from a human donor in good health.

This chain connects TRBV28 to TRBJ1-5, with 9 bases fitting TRBD1. Losses at the gene ends were 8 bases for V and 7 bases for J; bases not matched to a gene: 3. Germline CDR1 and CDR2: MDHEN and SYDVKM. The CDR3 runs to 12 residues. This CDR3 reads CASGTGWQPQHF. The CDR3 bases are TGTGCCAGCGGGACAGGGTGGCAGCCCCAGCATTTT.

The table lists this clone with a few counts. The chain links TRBV5-1 to TRBJ2-3; maybe TRBD2 (6 bases). CDR1 is SGHRS, CDR2 YFSETQ, per germline. The CDR3 is made up of 16 amino acids. The V and J ends lost 4 bases and 0 bases respectively, with 15 bases between them. CDR3 in DNA: TGCGCCAGCAGCGTCGGGGGTCCTCCTAGCACAGATACGCAGTATTTT. It translates to CASSVGGPPSTDTQYF. Together with reference TRBV5-1 and TRBJ2-3, the CDR3 gives the full variable domain: KAGVTQTPRYLIKTRGQQVTLSCSPISGHRSVSWYQQTPGQGLQFLFEYFSETQRNKGNFPGRFSGRQFSNSRSEMNVSTLELGDSALYLCASSVGGPPSTDTQYFGPGTRLTVL.

The V call is TRBV5-1, the J call TRBJ2-3, with 8 bases matching TRBD1. Germline CDR1 SGHRS, CDR2 YFSETQ. The J segment lost 4 bases and the V segment lost 2 bases, leaving 9 bases of the junction unmatched. The CDR3 contains 16 residues. Written as DNA, the CDR3 is TGCGCCAGCAGCTTACCGGGACAGGTGTACCCAGATACGCAGTATTTT. Encoded protein: CASSLPGQVYPDTQYF.

The chain has TRBV11-3 and TRBJ1-4; D is unclear. The germline V gene has CDR1 SGHNT and CDR2 YENEEA. The CDR3 is made up of 17 amino acids. Trimming pared 4 bases from V and 5 bases from J, leaving 20 bases between. The CDR3: CASSSAYLRHLNEKLFF. DNA of the CDR3: TGTGCCAGCAGCTCCGCGTACCTTCGACACTTGAATGAAAAACTGTTTTTT.

This clone was seen once. This chain links TRBV29-1 with TRBJ1-2, with TRBD1 as a possible D gene (6 bases). Trimming removed 6 bases at V and 0 bases at J, with 32 bases between. The germline gives CDR1 SQVTM, CDR2 ANQGSEA. CDR3 length equals 20 residues. The CDR3 DNA reads as TGCAGCGTCCGTACTGTCGGGGGGCTAGGAACTATGAGAGCTAACTATGGCTACACCTTC. Amino acids: CSVRTVGGLGTMRANYGYTF.

The V call is TRBV14, the J call TRBJ2-1; 8 bases agree with TRBD2. The ends lost 4 bases at V and 6 bases at J; junction bases unmatched: 8. The length of the CDR3 is 15 residues. Germline values: CDR1 SGHDN, CDR2 FVKESK. CDR3 DNA: TGTGCCAGCAGCCTAGCGGGAAGTTTAATCAATGAGCAGTTCTTC. Translation: CASSLAGSLINEQFF. Complete variable domain (other parts from reference TRBV14 and TRBJ2-1): EAGVTQFPSHSVIEKGQTVTLRCDPISGHDNLYWYRRVMGKEIKFLLHFVKESKQDESGMPNNRFLAERTGGTYSTLKVQPAELEDSGVYFCASSLAGSLINEQFFGPGTRLTVL.

V is TRBV4-1 and J is TRBJ2-7; D is perhaps TRBD2 (5 bases). The ends were cut back, 0 bases at V and 6 bases at J, with 15 bases in the middle. The CDR3 length is 15 residues. Per the germline V gene, CDR1 is MGHRA and CDR2 is YSYEKL. CDR3 coding DNA: TGCGCCAGCAGCCAAGATCGGGATCGCCTCCGCGAGCAGTACTTC. This sequence encodes CASSQDRDRLREQYF.

CDR3 sequence reads: CASSLGPHEQFF. The CDR3 DNA follows: TGTGCCAGCAGCCTCGGGCCTCATGAGCAGTTCTTC. The chain links TRBV3-1 (or the pseudogene TRBV3-2) to TRBJ2-1; no clear D. The V and J ends lost 4 bases and 8 bases respectively, with 9 bases between them. CDR3 length: 12 residues. Per the germline V gene, CDR1 is LGHDT and CDR2 is YNNKEL (reference sequence).

This chain links TRBV29-1 with TRBJ2-1; D remains unclear. The V and J ends lost 4 bases and 4 bases respectively, with 17 bases between them. Germline assignment: CDR1 SQVTM and CDR2 ANQGSEA. This CDR3 region has 15 residues. CDR3 loop: CSVVTVAGDYNEQFF. CDR3 DNA: TGCAGCGTTGTGACTGTGGCTGGAGATTACAATGAGCAGTTCTTC.

The rearrangement uses TRBV2 and TRBJ1-5; D is uncertain. Trimming shortened V by 7 bases and J by 2 bases, and 9 bases separated the two germline ends. Germline CDR1 is SNHLY and CDR2 is FYNNEI. The CDR3 covers 13 residues. CDR3 protein: CASKATGNQPQHF. The DNA for the CDR3 is TGTGCCAGCAAGGCGACCGGCAATCAGCCCCAGCATTTT.

The DNA for the CDR3 is TGTGCCAGCAGCTTGGGACTAGCTAGAGAGACCCAGTACTTC. Its protein product is CASSLGLARETQYF. This sequence joins TRBV5-4 and TRBJ2-5; TRBD2 matches 7 bases. With V trimmed by 0 bases and J by 4 bases, 3 bases remained unmatched. The germline CDR1 and CDR2 sequences are SGHNT and YYREEE (reference sequence). The CDR3 runs 14 residues.